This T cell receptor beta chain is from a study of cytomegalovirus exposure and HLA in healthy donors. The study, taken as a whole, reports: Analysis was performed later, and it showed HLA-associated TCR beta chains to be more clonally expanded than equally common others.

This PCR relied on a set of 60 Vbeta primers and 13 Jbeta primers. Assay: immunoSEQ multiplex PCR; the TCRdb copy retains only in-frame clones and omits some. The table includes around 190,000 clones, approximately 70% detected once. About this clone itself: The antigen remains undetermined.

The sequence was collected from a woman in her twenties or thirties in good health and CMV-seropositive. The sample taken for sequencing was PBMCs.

This chain's CDR3 is CASSDTGHTGELFF. In DNA, the CDR3 is TGTGCCAGCAGTGACACAGGGCACACCGGGGAGCTGTTTTTT. The chain employs TRBV6-4 and TRBJ2-2; TRBD1 is a possible D gene (6 bases). In germline, CDR1 is MRHNA, CDR2 SNTAGT. CDR3 length: 14 residues. Trimming took 2 bases from V and 3 from J, leaving 7 bases between them.